The 3 T cell receptor beta chains reported below all come from one sample, sequenced in a study of shared clonotypes between healthy human individuals. CD8 cells regarded as naive lacked CD45RO, were positively chosen for CCR7, and omitted terminally differentiated effector memory CD45RA+ cells. Repertoires were generated with immunoSEQ multiplex PCR, while TCRdb's copy carries only in-frame clones and drops some. The sample has roughly 810,000 clones, around 96% seen once. Material: naive CD8+ T cells sorted from blood. The receptors were sampled from a man aged 25 to 40 in good health.

The chain uses TRBV27 and TRBJ1-1; the D is unclear. V was clipped by 2 bases and J by 1 base, with 5 bases between them. This CDR3 is 13 amino acids long. Germline V gene lookup returns CDR1 MNHEY and CDR2 SMNVEV (reference sequence). In DNA, the CDR3 is TGTGCCAGCAGTTTAGACTGGAACACTGAAGCTTTCTTT. Its protein is CASSLDWNTEAFF.

The rearrangement uses TRBV7-2 and TRBJ1-1; no firm D call. Germline CDR1 SGHTA, CDR2 FQGNSA. Trimming left V 1 base short and J 1 base short, with 7 bases between. The CDR3 is 14 amino acids. CDR3: CASSLVVRNTEAFF. The CDR3 DNA reads TGTGCCAGCAGCTTAGTCGTGAGGAACACTGAAGCTTTCTTT.

This chain uses TRBV4-3 with TRBJ1-1, with D unresolved. The ends were cut back, 3 bases at V and 2 bases at J, with 13 bases in the middle. CDR3 length: 15 amino acids. Germline V gene sequence: CDR1 LGHNA, CDR2 YSLEER. In DNA form, the CDR3 reads TGCGCCAGCAGCCAGGTACTGGGGTTTAACACTGAAGCTTTCTTT. Translation gives CASSQVLGFNTEAFF.